The T cell receptor beta chain described here comes from a study of early T cells in non-severe SARS-CoV-2 infection (dated by TCRdb to 2020 to 2023). Looking at the study overall: Because TCR sequencing relied on bulk RNA taken from unsorted whole blood, pairing of alpha and beta chains was not possible. The paper as a whole reports these results and caveats: VDJdb matching was skewed toward anti-spike CD8 responses and likely underestimated virus-specific expansions by missing private and CD4 specificities.

A few counts support this clonotype. Its antigen is not yet known. Base qualities are missing; no much larger clone stands one base away. Looking up the germline V gene yields CDR1 MGHRA and CDR2 YSYEKL. Trimmed from V: 3 bases; trimmed from J: 3 bases; junction bases lacking a gene match: 6. The CDR3 starts with the cysteine, ends with the phenylalanine, and has 15 residues. The CDR3 DNA has 45 bases and is translated from base 1. Library method: 5' RACE. Data came from a NextSeq 500. Unique molecular identifiers were attached to individual cDNA molecules in the TCR library protocol so that sequencing error and PCR bias could be corrected. TCR alpha and beta chains were both sequenced, and the abundances of alpha and beta sequences in each sample were closely correlated with each other. The study's own analysis went as follows. Decombinator V4 was used to annotate TCR sequences for V gene, J gene and CDR3. Expanded TCRs were defined as changing significantly between any two time points under a Poisson model with p below 0.0001. TCR abundances were normalised to the total number of TCRs sequenced per sample and expressed as counts per million. MAIT TCRs were defined by TRAV1-2 paired with TRAJ12, TRAJ20 or TRAJ33, and iNKT TCRs by TRAV10 paired with TRAJ18. VDJdb, accessed 1 November 2021, was searched for CMV, EBV and SARS-CoV-2 annotated TCRs, with TCRs annotated for multiple antigens excluded. Using fastp trimming at Q25 and MiXCR clonotype assembly, TCRdb reanalyzed the public sequencing data and kept in-frame beta chains. Rows matching on CDR3 protein sequence are summarized as one entry with the most common DNA and genes. V and J calls and clone size were set by TCRdb, not the authors. The sample table contains about 60,000 distinct CDR3 sequences; only one count was recorded for roughly 9.1% of them. The top ten constitute around 3.5% of the sample.

The study was a case-control design nested within a healthcare worker cohort in London, UK, with weekly nasopharyngeal swab PCR tests and blood sampling. Healthcare workers were recruited during the week of the UK lockdown, between 23 and 31 March 2020, and followed weekly for up to about 15 weeks. Sequencing used whole blood. The origin of this receptor is an adult who was a healthcare worker with PCR-confirmed SARS-CoV-2 infection or an uninfected control (not recorded which). The chain is made from TRBV4-1 and TRBJ2-3; 7 of the junction bases match TRBD1. The CDR3 protein is CASSQASQGTDTQYF. The DNA sequence is TGCGCCAGCAGCCAGGCCTCACAGGGGACAGATACGCAGTATTTT.